This T cell receptor (beta chain) was identified in a study of blood T cell repertoires in COVID-19. Background on the study: Samples representing acute and convalescent COVID-19 were sourced from the United States, Italy and Spain. T cells, B-cell-depleted T cells, or PBMCs supplied cDNA or gDNA.

Data came from immunoSEQ multiplex PCR; TCRdb stores just in-frame clones and leaves some out. Counted here are about 200,000 clones, about nine tenths occurring once; the ten biggest clones make up about 1.7%. The CDR3 consists of 17 residues. The V gene's germline CDR1 is MGHDK and CDR2 SYGVNS. J lost 8 bases, V lost 0 bases, and 10 bases had no gene match. Sequencing was performed on peripheral blood. The chain employs TRBV25-1 and TRBJ2-4; TRBD2 aligns across 10 bases. This receptor was identified in a man aged 18 to 35 with active or convalescent COVID-19. This CDR3 reads CASSEYQSSGRKDIQYF. In nucleotides, the CDR3 is TGTGCCAGCAGTGAATATCAGTCTAGCGGGAGAAAGGACATTCAGTACTTC.